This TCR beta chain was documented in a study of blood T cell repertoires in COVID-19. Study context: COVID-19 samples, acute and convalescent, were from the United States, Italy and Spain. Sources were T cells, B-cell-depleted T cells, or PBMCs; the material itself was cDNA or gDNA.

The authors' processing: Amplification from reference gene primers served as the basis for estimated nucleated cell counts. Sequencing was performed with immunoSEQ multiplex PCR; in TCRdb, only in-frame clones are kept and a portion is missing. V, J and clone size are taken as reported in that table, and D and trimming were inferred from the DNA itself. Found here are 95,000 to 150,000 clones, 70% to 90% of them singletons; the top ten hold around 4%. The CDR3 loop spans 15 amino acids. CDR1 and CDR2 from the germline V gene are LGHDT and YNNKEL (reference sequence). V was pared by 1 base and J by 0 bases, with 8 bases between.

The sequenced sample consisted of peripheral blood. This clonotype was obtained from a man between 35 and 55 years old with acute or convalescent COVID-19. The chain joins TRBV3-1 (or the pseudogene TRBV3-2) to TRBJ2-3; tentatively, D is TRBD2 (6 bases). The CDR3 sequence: CASSQAGLSTDTQYF. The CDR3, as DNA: TGTGCCAGCAGCCAAGCGGGACTGAGCACAGATACGCAGTATTTT.